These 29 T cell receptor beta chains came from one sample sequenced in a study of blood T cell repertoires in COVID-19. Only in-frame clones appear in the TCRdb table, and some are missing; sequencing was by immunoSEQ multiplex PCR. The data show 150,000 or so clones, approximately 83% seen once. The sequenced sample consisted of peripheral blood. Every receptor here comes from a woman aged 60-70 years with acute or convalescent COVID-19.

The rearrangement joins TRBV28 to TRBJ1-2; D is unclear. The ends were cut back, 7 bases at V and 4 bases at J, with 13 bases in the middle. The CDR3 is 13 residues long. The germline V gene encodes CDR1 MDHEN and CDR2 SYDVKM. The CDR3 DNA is TGTGCCAGCAATATAGTCCGGGGCTATGGCTACACCTTC. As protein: CASNIVRGYGYTF.

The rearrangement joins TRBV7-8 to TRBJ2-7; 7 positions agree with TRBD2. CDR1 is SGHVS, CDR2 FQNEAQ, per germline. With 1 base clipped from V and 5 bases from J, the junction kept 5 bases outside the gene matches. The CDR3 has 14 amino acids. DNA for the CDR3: TGTGCCAGCAGCTTAGGCGGGAGAGGCGACGAGCAGTACTTC. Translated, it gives CASSLGGRGDEQYF.

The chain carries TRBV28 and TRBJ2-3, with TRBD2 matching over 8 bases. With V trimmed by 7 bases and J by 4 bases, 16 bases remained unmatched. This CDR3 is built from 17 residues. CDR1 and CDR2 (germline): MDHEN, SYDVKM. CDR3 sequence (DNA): TGTGCCAGCACCTATCCCCGCATGCGGGGGGAGCCAGATACGCAGTATTTT. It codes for CASTYPRMRGEPDTQYF.

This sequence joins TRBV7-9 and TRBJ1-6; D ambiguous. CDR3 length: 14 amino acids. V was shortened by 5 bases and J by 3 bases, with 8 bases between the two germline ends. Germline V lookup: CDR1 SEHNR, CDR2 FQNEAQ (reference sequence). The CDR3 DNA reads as TGTGCCAGCAGCCCCGCAGGCTATAATTCACCCCTCCACTTT. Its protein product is CASSPAGYNSPLHF.

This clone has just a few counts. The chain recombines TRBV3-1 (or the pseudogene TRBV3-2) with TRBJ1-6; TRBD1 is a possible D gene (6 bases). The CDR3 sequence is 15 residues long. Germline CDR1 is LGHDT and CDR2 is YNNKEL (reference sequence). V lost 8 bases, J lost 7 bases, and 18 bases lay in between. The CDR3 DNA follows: TGTGCCAGCTCCAGGACAGATTCTTACAATTCACCCCTCCACTTT. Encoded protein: CASSRTDSYNSPLHF.

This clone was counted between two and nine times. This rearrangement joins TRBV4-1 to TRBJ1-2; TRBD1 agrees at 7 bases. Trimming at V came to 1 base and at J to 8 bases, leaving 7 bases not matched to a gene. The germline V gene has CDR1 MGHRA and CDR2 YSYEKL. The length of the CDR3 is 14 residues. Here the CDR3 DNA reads TGCGCCAGCAGCCAAGTCGGGTCAGGGGGAGGCTACACCTTC. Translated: CASSQVGSGGGYTF.

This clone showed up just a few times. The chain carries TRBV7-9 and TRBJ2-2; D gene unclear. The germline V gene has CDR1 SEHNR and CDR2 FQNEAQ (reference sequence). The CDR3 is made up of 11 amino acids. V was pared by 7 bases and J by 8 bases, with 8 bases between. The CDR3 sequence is CASTRSGELFF. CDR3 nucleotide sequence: TGTGCCAGCACCCGGTCGGGGGAGCTGTTTTTT.

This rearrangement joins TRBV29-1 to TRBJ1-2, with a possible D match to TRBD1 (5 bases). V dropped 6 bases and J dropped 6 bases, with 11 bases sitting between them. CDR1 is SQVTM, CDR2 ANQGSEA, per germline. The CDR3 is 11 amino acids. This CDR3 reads CSVGHSDGYTF. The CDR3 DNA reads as TGCAGCGTAGGACATTCGGATGGCTACACCTTC.

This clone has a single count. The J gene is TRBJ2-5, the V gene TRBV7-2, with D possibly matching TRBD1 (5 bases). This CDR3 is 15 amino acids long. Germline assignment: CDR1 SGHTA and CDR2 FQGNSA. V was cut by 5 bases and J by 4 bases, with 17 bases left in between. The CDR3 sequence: CASSPTAGSGETQYF. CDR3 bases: TGTGCCAGCAGCCCTACCGCAGGGTCTGGAGAGACCCAGTACTTC.

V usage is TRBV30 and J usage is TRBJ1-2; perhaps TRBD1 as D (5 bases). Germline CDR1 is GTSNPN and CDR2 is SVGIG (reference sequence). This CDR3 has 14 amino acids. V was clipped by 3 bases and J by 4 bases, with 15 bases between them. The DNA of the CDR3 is TGTGCCTGGAGCGTTGGATCGGGGGGCTATGGCTACACCTTC. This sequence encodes CAWSVGSGGYGYTF.

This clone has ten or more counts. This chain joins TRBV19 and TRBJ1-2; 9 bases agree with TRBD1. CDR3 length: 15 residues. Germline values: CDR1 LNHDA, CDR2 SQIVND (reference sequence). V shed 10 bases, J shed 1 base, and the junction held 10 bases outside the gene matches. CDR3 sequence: CATKEQGALNYGYTF. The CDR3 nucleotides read TGTGCCACGAAGGAACAGGGGGCACTTAACTATGGCTACACCTTC.

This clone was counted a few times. CDR3 DNA: TGTGCCAGCAGCCAAGAGAGCCTGATCTCTGGGGCCAACGTCCTGACTTTC. Translating gives CASSQESLISGANVLTF. V is TRBV3-1 (or the pseudogene TRBV3-2) and J is TRBJ2-6; no clear D gene. Germline CDR1 LGHDT, CDR2 YNNKEL (reference sequence). Trimming cost V 0 bases and J 0 bases, with 9 bases left between them. This CDR3 has 17 amino acids.

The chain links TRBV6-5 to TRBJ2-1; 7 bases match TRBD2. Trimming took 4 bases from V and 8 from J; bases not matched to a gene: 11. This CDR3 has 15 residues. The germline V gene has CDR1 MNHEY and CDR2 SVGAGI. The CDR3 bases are TGTGCCAGCAGTTCTTATAGCGGGCCGAGCGATGAGCAGTTCTTC. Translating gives CASSSYSGPSDEQFF.

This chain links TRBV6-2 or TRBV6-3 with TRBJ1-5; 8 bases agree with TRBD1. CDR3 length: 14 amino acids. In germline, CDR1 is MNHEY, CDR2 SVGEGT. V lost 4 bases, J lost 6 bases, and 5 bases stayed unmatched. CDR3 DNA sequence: TGTGCCAGCAGTTCACAGGGGGAACGTCAGCCCCAGCATTTT. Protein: CASSSQGERQPQHF.

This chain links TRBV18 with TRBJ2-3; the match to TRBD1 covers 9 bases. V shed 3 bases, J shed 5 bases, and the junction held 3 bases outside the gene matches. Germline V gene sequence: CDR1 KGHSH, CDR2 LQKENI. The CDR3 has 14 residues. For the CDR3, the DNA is TGTGCCAGCTCACCTCGGACAGGGGAAGATACGCAGTATTTT. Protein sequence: CASSPRTGEDTQYF.

The CDR3 here is CASSLARLAYEQYF. In DNA, the CDR3 is TGTGCCAGCAGCTTAGCCAGGTTAGCCTACGAGCAGTACTTC. The chain joins TRBV7-2 to TRBJ2-7; D is uncertain. Germline CDR1 is SGHTA and CDR2 is FQGNSA. The CDR3 length is 14 residues. With 0 bases removed from V and 2 bases from J, the gap between germline ends came to 8 bases.

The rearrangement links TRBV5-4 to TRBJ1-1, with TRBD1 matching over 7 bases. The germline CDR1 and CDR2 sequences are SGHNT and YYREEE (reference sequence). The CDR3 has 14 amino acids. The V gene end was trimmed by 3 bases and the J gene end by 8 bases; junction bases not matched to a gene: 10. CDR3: CASSSGQDRTEAFF. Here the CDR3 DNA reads TGTGCCAGCAGCTCTGGACAGGATCGTACCGAAGCTTTCTTT.

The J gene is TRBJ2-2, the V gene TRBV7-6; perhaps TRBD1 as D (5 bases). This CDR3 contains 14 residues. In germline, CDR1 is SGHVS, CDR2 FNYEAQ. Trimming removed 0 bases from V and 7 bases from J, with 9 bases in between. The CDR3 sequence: CASSLAGLDGELFF. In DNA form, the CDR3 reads TGTGCCAGCAGCTTAGCGGGGCTGGACGGGGAGCTGTTTTTT.

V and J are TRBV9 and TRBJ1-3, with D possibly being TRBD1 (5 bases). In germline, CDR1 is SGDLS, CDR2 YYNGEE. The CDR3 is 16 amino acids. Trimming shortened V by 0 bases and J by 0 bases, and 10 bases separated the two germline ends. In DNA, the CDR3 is TGTGCCAGCAGCGTAGTTCCAGGGTCCTCTGGAAACACCATATATTTT. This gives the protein CASSVVPGSSGNTIYF.

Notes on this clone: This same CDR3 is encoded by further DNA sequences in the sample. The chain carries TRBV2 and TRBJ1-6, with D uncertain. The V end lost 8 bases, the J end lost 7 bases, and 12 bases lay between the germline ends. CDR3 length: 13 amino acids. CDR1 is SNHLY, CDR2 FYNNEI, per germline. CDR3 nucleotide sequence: TGTGCCAGCTCCGGCACAGAAAATTCACCCCTCCACTTT. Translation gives CASSGTENSPLHF.

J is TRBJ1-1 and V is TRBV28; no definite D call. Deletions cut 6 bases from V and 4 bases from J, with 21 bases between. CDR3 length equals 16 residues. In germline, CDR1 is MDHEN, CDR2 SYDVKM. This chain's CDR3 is CASSSAAITLSTEAFF. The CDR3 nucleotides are TGTGCCAGCAGCTCAGCGGCCATCACATTAAGCACTGAAGCTTTCTTT.

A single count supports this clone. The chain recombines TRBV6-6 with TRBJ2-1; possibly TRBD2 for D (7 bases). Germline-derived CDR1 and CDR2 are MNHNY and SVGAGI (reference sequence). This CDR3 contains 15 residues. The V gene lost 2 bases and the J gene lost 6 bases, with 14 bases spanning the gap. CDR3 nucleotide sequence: TGTGCCAGCAGTTACGTCACAGGGAGGGCCAATGAGCAGTTCTTC. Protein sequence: CASSYVTGRANEQFF.

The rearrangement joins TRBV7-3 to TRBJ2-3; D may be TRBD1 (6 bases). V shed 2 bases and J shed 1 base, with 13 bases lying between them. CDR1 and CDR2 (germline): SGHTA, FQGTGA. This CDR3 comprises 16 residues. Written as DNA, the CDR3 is TGTGCCAGCAGCTTAGGACAGTCTTGGGGCACAGATACGCAGTATTTT. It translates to CASSLGQSWGTDTQYF.

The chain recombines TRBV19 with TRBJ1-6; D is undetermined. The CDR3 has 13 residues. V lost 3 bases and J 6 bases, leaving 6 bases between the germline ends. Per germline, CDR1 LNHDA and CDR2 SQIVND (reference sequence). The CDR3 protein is CASSISRNSPLHF. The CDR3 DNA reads TGTGCCAGTAGTATTTCGCGTAATTCACCCCTCCACTTT.

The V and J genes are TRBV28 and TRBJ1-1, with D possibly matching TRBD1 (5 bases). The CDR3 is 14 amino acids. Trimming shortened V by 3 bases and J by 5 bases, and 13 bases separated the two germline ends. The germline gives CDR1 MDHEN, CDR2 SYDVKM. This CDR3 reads CASSFRGKFTEAFF. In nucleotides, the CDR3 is TGTGCCAGCAGTTTTAGGGGTAAATTTACTGAAGCTTTCTTT. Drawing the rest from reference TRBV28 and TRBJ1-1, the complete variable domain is DVKVTQSSRYLVKRTGEKVFLECVQDMDHENMFWYRQDPGLGLRLIYFSYDVKMKEKGDIPEGYSVSREKKERFSLILESASTNQTSMYLCASSFRGKFTEAFFGQGTRLTVV.

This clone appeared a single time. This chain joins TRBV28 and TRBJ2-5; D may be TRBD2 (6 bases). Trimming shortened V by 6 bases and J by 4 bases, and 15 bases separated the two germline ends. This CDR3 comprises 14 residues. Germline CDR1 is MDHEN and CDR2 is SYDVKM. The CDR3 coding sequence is TGTGCCAGCAGCCTCGGGGGACGTATAGAGACCCAGTACTTC. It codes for CASSLGGRIETQYF.

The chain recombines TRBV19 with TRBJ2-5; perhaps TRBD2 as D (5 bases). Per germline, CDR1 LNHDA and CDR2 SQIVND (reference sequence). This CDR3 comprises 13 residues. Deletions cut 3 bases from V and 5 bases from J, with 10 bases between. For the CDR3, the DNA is TGTGCCAGTAGTATCCCGGGGAGCGAGACCCAGTACTTC. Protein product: CASSIPGSETQYF. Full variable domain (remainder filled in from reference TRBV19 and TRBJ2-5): DGGITQSPKYLFRKEGQNVTLSCEQNLNHDAMYWYRQDPGQGLRLIYYSQIVNDFQKGDIAEGYSVSREKKESFPLTVTSAQKNPTAFYLCASSIPGSETQYFGPGTRLLVL.

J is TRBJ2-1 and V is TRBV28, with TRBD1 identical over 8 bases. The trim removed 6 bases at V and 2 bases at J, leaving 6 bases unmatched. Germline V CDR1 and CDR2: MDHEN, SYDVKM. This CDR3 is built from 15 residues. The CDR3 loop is CASSQDRAPYNEQFF. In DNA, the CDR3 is TGTGCCAGCAGCCAGGACAGGGCCCCCTACAATGAGCAGTTCTTC.

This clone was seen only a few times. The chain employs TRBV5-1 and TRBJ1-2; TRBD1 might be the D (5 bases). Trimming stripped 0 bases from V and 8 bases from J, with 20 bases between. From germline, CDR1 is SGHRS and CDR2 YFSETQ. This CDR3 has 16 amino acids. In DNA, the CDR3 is TGCGCCAGCAGCTTGGAAGGTCGTCAGACAGACGGGGGCTACACCTTC. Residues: CASSLEGRQTDGGYTF. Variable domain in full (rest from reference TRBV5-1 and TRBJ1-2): KAGVTQTPRYLIKTRGQQVTLSCSPISGHRSVSWYQQTPGQGLQFLFEYFSETQRNKGNFPGRFSGRQFSNSRSEMNVSTLELGDSALYLCASSLEGRQTDGGYTFGSGTRLTVV.